Listed below are T cell receptor beta chains from one sample, sequenced in a study of PD-L1 blockade in urothelial cancer. Produced via immunoSEQ multiplex PCR; TCRdb's table is partial and in-frame only. The sample carries about 93,000 clones, around 90% recorded once. The sequences come from PBMCs, collected around atezolizumab (anti-PD-L1) treatment. Receptor source: a man aged 55 to 70 with urothelial cancer. Both conserved end residues are part of each CDR3. The D gene is left open where the match is weak. Some rows have no size entry. The others give once, few or many, or a class for an expanded clone.

d_gene: TRBD1; v_gene: TRBV5-1; j_gene: TRBJ1-3; abundance: -; CDR3nt: TGCGCCAGCAGCGGCGGGGACAGGGGGGCCACCATATATTTT; CDR3aa: CASSGGDRGATIYF
d_gene: TRBD1; v_gene: TRBV5-5; j_gene: TRBJ1-2; abundance: -; CDR3nt: TGTGCCAGCAGCTTGGATCCGGACAGGGGAGGCTATGGCTACACCTTC; CDR3aa: CASSLDPDRGGYGYTF
d_gene: -; v_gene: TRBV2; j_gene: TRBJ1-4; abundance: -; CDR3nt: TGTGCCACGACTGCGACAGGAAGAAATGAAAAACTGTTTTTT; CDR3aa: CATTATGRNEKLFF
d_gene: TRBD2; v_gene: TRBV5-1; j_gene: TRBJ2-3; abundance: -; CDR3nt: TGCGCCAGCCACGGACTAGCGGGGCGCACAGATACGCAGTATTTT; CDR3aa: CASHGLAGRTDTQYF
d_gene: TRBD2; v_gene: TRBV2; j_gene: TRBJ2-3; abundance: -; CDR3nt: TGTGCCAGCAGTTATAGCGGGGGGGCTGATACGCAGTATTTT; CDR3aa: CASSYSGGADTQYF
d_gene: -; v_gene: TRBV15; j_gene: TRBJ1-5; abundance: few; CDR3nt: TGTGCCACGACGGACAGATCCCAGCCCCAGCATTTT; CDR3aa: CATTDRSQPQHF
d_gene: -; v_gene: TRBV28; j_gene: TRBJ2-3; abundance: -; CDR3nt: TGTGCCAGCAGTTTCCGTTCAGGGGATACGCAGTATTTT; CDR3aa: CASSFRSGDTQYF
d_gene: -; v_gene: TRBV19; j_gene: TRBJ1-6; abundance: -; CDR3nt: TGTGCCAGTAGTATGTCGGACACCTATAATTCACCCCTCCACTTT; CDR3aa: CASSMSDTYNSPLHF
d_gene: TRBD1; v_gene: TRBV19; j_gene: TRBJ1-5; abundance: -; CDR3nt: TGTGCCAGTAGTCCCAATCGCGGGACAGGGGCTATCGGCAATCAGCCCCAGCATTTT; CDR3aa: CASSPNRGTGAIGNQPQHF
d_gene: TRBD2; v_gene: TRBV25-1; j_gene: TRBJ2-3; abundance: -; CDR3nt: TGTGCCAGCAGTGATTTCGGGAGGCGCACAGATACGCAGTATTTT; CDR3aa: CASSDFGRRTDTQYF
d_gene: -; v_gene: TRBV4-1; j_gene: TRBJ2-5; abundance: -; CDR3nt: TGCGCCAGCAGCCAAGATCAGAAAGAGACCCAGTACTTC; CDR3aa: CASSQDQKETQYF
d_gene: TRBD1; v_gene: TRBV9; j_gene: TRBJ2-2; abundance: once; CDR3nt: TGTGCCAGCAGCCCAGGACAGGGGGTAAATCCCGGGGAGCTGTTTTTT; CDR3aa: CASSPGQGVNPGELFF
d_gene: TRBD2; v_gene: TRBV18; j_gene: TRBJ2-7; abundance: once; CDR3nt: TGTGCCAGCTCCCAGGGAGCGGGGGTGATCTCCTACGAGCAGTACTTC; CDR3aa: CASSQGAGVISYEQYF
d_gene: -; v_gene: TRBV5-8; j_gene: TRBJ1-2; abundance: -; CDR3nt: TGTGCCAGCAGCTTGACTGCTTTCTATGGCTACACCTTC; CDR3aa: CASSLTAFYGYTF
d_gene: -; v_gene: TRBV30; j_gene: TRBJ1-4; abundance: -; CDR3nt: TGTGCCTGGAGTGGAATCAGTGAAAAACTGTTTTTT; CDR3aa: CAWSGISEKLFF
d_gene: -; v_gene: TRBV29-1; j_gene: TRBJ2-5; abundance: -; CDR3nt: TGCAGCGTTGCGACGGGGGTGGGAGAGACCCAGTACTTC; CDR3aa: CSVATGVGETQYF
d_gene: TRBD1; v_gene: TRBV5-1; j_gene: TRBJ2-2; abundance: few; CDR3nt: TGCGCCAGCAGCTCAGGGGGAGCCGGGGAGCTGTTTTTT; CDR3aa: CASSSGGAGELFF
d_gene: -; v_gene: TRBV4-1; j_gene: TRBJ1-5; abundance: -; CDR3nt: TGCGCCAGCAGCCAAGATCACGGTCAGCCCCAGCATTTT; CDR3aa: CASSQDHGQPQHF
d_gene: TRBD2; v_gene: TRBV6-1; j_gene: TRBJ2-1; abundance: -; CDR3nt: TGTGCCAGCAGTGAACCTAGCGGGAGTAGGAATGAGCAGTTCTTC; CDR3aa: CASSEPSGSRNEQFF
d_gene: TRBD2; v_gene: TRBV28; j_gene: TRBJ2-3; abundance: -; CDR3nt: TGTGCCAGCAGTCCACTAGCGGGAGGAGATACGCAGTATTTT; CDR3aa: CASSPLAGGDTQYF
d_gene: -; v_gene: TRBV27; j_gene: TRBJ1-2; abundance: -; CDR3nt: TGTGCCAGCAGTTTAACAGGGACCTTTAACTATGGCTACACCTTC; CDR3aa: CASSLTGTFNYGYTF
d_gene: TRBD2; v_gene: TRBV10-3; j_gene: TRBJ2-7; abundance: -; CDR3nt: TGTGCCATCAGTGAGGGACTAGCGGGAGGCTACGAGCAGTACTTC; CDR3aa: CAISEGLAGGYEQYF
d_gene: TRBD2; v_gene: TRBV10-2; j_gene: TRBJ2-3; abundance: -; CDR3nt: TGCGCCAGCAGTTACCTTAGCGGGGGGGACACAGATACGCAGTATTTT; CDR3aa: CASSYLSGGDTDTQYF
d_gene: -; v_gene: TRBV7-3; j_gene: TRBJ1-6; abundance: -; CDR3nt: TGTGCCAGCAGCTTTCAGGGTAATTCACCCCTCCACTTT; CDR3aa: CASSFQGNSPLHF
d_gene: -; v_gene: TRBV6-1; j_gene: TRBJ2-1; abundance: -; CDR3nt: TGTGCCAGCAGACTAGGACTAACAGAGCAGTTCTTC; CDR3aa: CASRLGLTEQFF
d_gene: TRBD2; v_gene: TRBV6-4; j_gene: TRBJ2-3; abundance: once; CDR3nt: TGTGCCAGCAGTGTAGGGCGGGGGGGCCGAACAGATACGCAGTATTTT; CDR3aa: CASSVGRGGRTDTQYF
d_gene: TRBD1; v_gene: TRBV5-4; j_gene: TRBJ1-4; abundance: -; CDR3nt: TGTGCCAGCAGCGACGGGACAGGGCCAAACAATGAAAAACTGTTTTTT; CDR3aa: CASSDGTGPNNEKLFF
d_gene: TRBD1; v_gene: TRBV5-1; j_gene: TRBJ2-7; abundance: -; CDR3nt: TGCGCCAGCAGCTTGGGGACAGGGCCTTACGAGCAGTACTTC; CDR3aa: CASSLGTGPYEQYF
d_gene: TRBD1; v_gene: TRBV13; j_gene: TRBJ2-7; abundance: -; CDR3nt: TGTGCCAGCAGCGTCAGGACAGGTGGCCAGGTCGAGCAGTACTTC; CDR3aa: CASSVRTGGQVEQYF
d_gene: TRBD1; v_gene: TRBV19; j_gene: TRBJ2-7; abundance: once; CDR3nt: TGTGCCAGTAGTATAGGGACAGGGGAAACCTACGAGCAGTACTTC; CDR3aa: CASSIGTGETYEQYF
d_gene: -; v_gene: TRBV18; j_gene: TRBJ2-3; abundance: -; CDR3nt: TGTGCCAGCTCACCGCAGGGATTAACAGATACGCAGTATTTT; CDR3aa: CASSPQGLTDTQYF
d_gene: -; v_gene: TRBV27; j_gene: TRBJ2-7; abundance: few; CDR3nt: TGTGCCAGCAGTTCAACCTACGAGCAGTACTTC; CDR3aa: CASSSTYEQYF
d_gene: -; v_gene: TRBV19; j_gene: TRBJ2-7; abundance: -; CDR3nt: TGTGCCAGTAGAACCGGGTCCTCAGCCCCCGAGCAGTACTTC; CDR3aa: CASRTGSSAPEQYF